This is a list of T cell receptor beta chains from one sample in a study of a mutant IDH1 vaccine in newly diagnosed glioma. The antigens for these receptors are not known. Data came from immunoSEQ multiplex PCR; TCRdb stores just in-frame clones and leaves some out. The sample comprises around 32,000 clones, about 82% of which are singletons, and roughly 3.2% rests with the top ten. This sample comprised PBMCs, obtained from a glioma patient whose treatment included an IDH1 peptide vaccine. The receptors stem from a man aged 40-49 years with glioma. Some clones in this sample may be carry-over from other donors' samples. Each CDR3 is given with its conserved first and last residue. A D gene is named only where the DNA matches it firmly. Clone size, where shown, is once, few, many, or a class for clones that have expanded.

clone_size	d_call	j_call	v_call	cdr3_aa	cdr3_nt
-	TRBD1	TRBJ1-5	TRBV2	CASSGGLQGGEPQHF	TGTGCCAGCAGTGGGGGTCTGCAGGGGGGGGAGCCCCAGCATTTT
few	-	TRBJ2-5	TRBV4-3	CASSQDTAKETQYF	TGCGCCAGCAGCCAAGATACAGCGAAAGAGACCCAGTACTTC
few	-	TRBJ1-6	TRBV30	CAWSVESPLHF	TGTGCCTGGAGTGTAGAATCACCCCTCCACTTT
-	-	TRBJ2-6	TRBV2	CAGRVSGANVLTF	TGTGCCGGTAGGGTCTCTGGGGCCAACGTCCTGACTTTC
-	-	TRBJ2-7	TRBV6-5	CASSYSSRAYEQYF	TGTGCCAGCAGTTACTCTTCCAGGGCTTACGAGCAGTACTTC
few	-	TRBJ2-3	TRBV28	CASSLGAEDTQYF	TGTGCCAGCAGTTTGGGGGCAGAAGATACGCAGTATTTT
-	-	TRBJ2-7	TRBV7-2	CASSLRSGLIVEQYF	TGTGCCAGCAGCTTGAGATCGGGACTGATAGTCGAGCAGTACTTC
-	TRBD1	TRBJ2-1	TRBV27	CASSFGTGGYNEQFF	TGTGCCAGCAGTTTTGGAACAGGGGGCTACAATGAGCAGTTCTTC
-	-	TRBJ1-6	TRBV30	CAWSRDSPLHF	TGTGCCTGGAGTCGAGATTCACCCCTCCACTTT
-	-	TRBJ1-1	TRBV27	CASSPRQVLRNTEAFF	TGTGCCAGCAGTCCAAGACAGGTTTTAAGGAACACTGAAGCTTTCTTT
-	-	TRBJ2-7	TRBV30	CAWSPAGYEQYF	TGTGCCTGGAGCCCCGCGGGGTACGAGCAGTACTTC
-	TRBD1	TRBJ2-7	TRBV28	CASTTGEGSSYEQYF	TGTGCCAGCACCACAGGGGAAGGGAGCTCCTACGAGCAGTACTTC
few	-	TRBJ1-1	TRBV4-2	CASSPRAALHTEAFF	TGTGCCAGCAGCCCCCGGGCCGCGTTGCACACTGAAGCTTTCTTT
-	-	TRBJ1-2	TRBV11-2	CASSSALSAPLGYTF	TGTGCCAGCAGCTCGGCTTTGTCGGCCCCTCTTGGCTACACCTTC
-	-	TRBJ1-4	TRBV29-1	CSVAGANEKLFF	TGCAGCGTAGCCGGGGCTAATGAAAAACTGTTTTTT
-	-	TRBJ1-6	TRBV5-6	CASSPVNSPLHF	TGTGCCAGCAGCCCGGTGAATTCACCCCTCCACTTT
-	TRBD2	TRBJ2-3	TRBV2	CASSELSGSTDTQYF	TGTGCCAGCAGCGAGCTTAGCGGGTCGACAGATACGCAGTATTTT
-	TRBD1	TRBJ1-6	TRBV4-2	CASSQDRRQGSSPLHF	TGTGCCAGCAGCCAAGATAGGCGACAGGGAAGCTCACCCCTCCACTTT
-	-	TRBJ2-7	TRBV30	CAWSANWGYEQYF	TGTGCCTGGAGTGCCAATTGGGGTTACGAGCAGTACTTC
-	TRBD1	TRBJ1-4	TRBV6-5	CASSYSTGVKEKLFF	TGTGCCAGCAGTTACTCGACAGGGGTGAAAGAAAAACTGTTTTTT
-	-	TRBJ1-4	TRBV30	CAWSSPRVSNEKLFF	TGTGCCTGGAGCTCTCCTAGAGTGTCTAATGAAAAACTGTTTTTT
-	-	TRBJ2-7	TRBV19	CASSIRTLGHEQYF	TGTGCCAGTAGTATAAGGACGTTGGGCCACGAGCAGTACTTC
-	-	TRBJ2-7	TRBV15	CATSLATGIWPYEQYF	TGTGCCACCAGCCTCGCCACAGGGATATGGCCCTACGAGCAGTACTTC
-	TRBD1	TRBJ2-7	TRBV11-2	CASSLGAGGWEQYF	TGTGCCAGCAGCTTAGGGGCAGGGGGCTGGGAGCAGTACTTC
-	-	TRBJ2-6	TRBV27	CASSFQLGGPGFSGANVLTF	TGTGCCAGCAGTTTCCAATTAGGTGGGCCAGGATTCTCTGGGGCCAACGTCCTGACTTTC
-	TRBD1	TRBJ1-3	TRBV30	CAWSVVRLQGSSGNTIYF	TGTGCCTGGAGTGTCGTCCGCTTACAGGGGAGCTCTGGAAACACCATATATTTT
-	-	TRBJ1-5	TRBV9	CASSRLTDGPQHF	TGTGCCAGCAGCCGCCTAACGGATGGGCCCCAGCATTTT
-	-	TRBJ1-1	TRBV9	CASSVDEMNTEAFF	TGTGCCAGCAGCGTAGACGAGATGAACACTGAAGCTTTCTTT
-	-	TRBJ1-5	TRBV6-1	CASSEGWQVAWPQHF	TGTGCCAGCAGTGAAGGTTGGCAGGTCGCTTGGCCCCAGCATTTT
-	TRBD1	TRBJ2-7	TRBV5-1	CASSKLPGQGYEQYF	TGCGCCAGCAGCAAGCTGCCGGGACAGGGATACGAGCAGTACTTC
medium-sized	-	TRBJ2-7	TRBV5-4	CASSLGVSYEQYF	TGTGCCAGCAGCTTGGGTGTCTCCTACGAGCAGTACTTC
-	TRBD1	TRBJ1-3	TRBV6-1	CASSPTGNSGNTIYF	TGTGCCAGCAGCCCGACAGGGAACTCTGGAAACACCATATATTTT
-	-	TRBJ1-2	TRBV19	CASSISVNYGYTF	TGTGCCAGTAGTATAAGCGTTAACTATGGCTACACCTTC
-	-	TRBJ1-6	TRBV4-3	CASSQVAQEFHNSPLHF	TGCGCCAGCAGCCAAGTGGCCCAGGAGTTCCATAATTCACCCCTCCACTTT
once	-	TRBJ1-1	TRBV29-1	CSARRQVEAFF	TGCAGCGCCCGACGGCAGGTGGAAGCTTTCTTT
-	-	TRBJ1-2	TRBV6-6	CASSSRDKRYTF	TGTGCCAGCAGCTCCCGGGACAAGCGCTACACCTTC
-	-	TRBJ2-3	TRBV5-5	CASSPYDNPRGTDTQYF	TGTGCCAGCAGCCCTTATGATAACCCACGGGGCACAGATACGCAGTATTTT
-	TRBD2	TRBJ2-3	TRBV5-4	CASSLVLAGAGDTQYF	TGTGCCAGCAGCTTGGTACTAGCGGGGGCGGGGGATACGCAGTATTTT
-	-	TRBJ1-2	TRBV4-1	CASSPRVGYYGYTF	TGCGCCAGCAGCCCGAGGGTAGGTTACTATGGCTACACCTTC
-	TRBD1	TRBJ1-1	TRBV2	CASSAGQGNTEAFF	TGTGCCAGCAGTGCGGGACAGGGTAACACTGAAGCTTTCTTT
-	TRBD1	TRBJ2-3	TRBV23-1	CASRGRTGSTDTQYF	TGCGCCAGCAGAGGGCGGACAGGTAGCACAGATACGCAGTATTTT
-	-	TRBJ2-5	TRBV27	CASSRQENQETQYF	TGTGCCAGCAGTAGACAGGAGAACCAAGAGACCCAGTACTTC
-	-	TRBJ2-4	TRBV19	CASKGPGVLNIQYF	TGTGCCAGTAAAGGCCCAGGGGTCTTGAACATTCAGTACTTC
-	-	TRBJ1-5	TRBV7-9	CASSLGYGEQPQHF	TGTGCCAGCAGCTTAGGGTACGGGGAACAGCCCCAGCATTTT
-	-	TRBJ2-7	TRBV19	CASSTRGYEQYF	TGTGCCAGTAGTACCAGGGGTTACGAGCAGTACTTC
-	-	TRBJ2-3	TRBV6-1	CASSQQTHTDTQYF	TGTGCCAGCAGCCAACAGACCCATACAGATACGCAGTATTTT